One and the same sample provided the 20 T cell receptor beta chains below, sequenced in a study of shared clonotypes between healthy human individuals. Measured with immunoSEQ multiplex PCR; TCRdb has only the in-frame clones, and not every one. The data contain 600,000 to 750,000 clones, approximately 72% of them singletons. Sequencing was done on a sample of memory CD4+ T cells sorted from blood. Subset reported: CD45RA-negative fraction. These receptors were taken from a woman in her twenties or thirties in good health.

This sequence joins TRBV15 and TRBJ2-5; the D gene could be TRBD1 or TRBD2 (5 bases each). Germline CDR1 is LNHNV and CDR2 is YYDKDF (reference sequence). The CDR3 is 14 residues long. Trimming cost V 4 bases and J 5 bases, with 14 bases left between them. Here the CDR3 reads CATSTGTSTETQYF. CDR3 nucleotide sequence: TGTGCCACCAGCACCGGGACGTCAACGGAGACCCAGTACTTC.

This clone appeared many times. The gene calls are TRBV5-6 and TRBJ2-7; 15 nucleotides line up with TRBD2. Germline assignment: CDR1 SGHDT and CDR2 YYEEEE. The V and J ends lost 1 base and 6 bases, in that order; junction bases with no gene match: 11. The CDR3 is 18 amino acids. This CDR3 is CASSLRTSGRAMRSEQYF. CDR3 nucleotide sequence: TGTGCCAGCAGCTTGAGGACTAGCGGGAGGGCCATGCGAAGCGAGCAGTACTTC.

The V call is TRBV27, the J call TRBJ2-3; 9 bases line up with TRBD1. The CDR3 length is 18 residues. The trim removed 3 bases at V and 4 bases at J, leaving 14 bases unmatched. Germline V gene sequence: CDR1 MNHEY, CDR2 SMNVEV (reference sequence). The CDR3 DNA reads TGTGCCAGCAGTTTCCCTACCGGCTCCGGGACAGGGCCAGATACGCAGTATTTT. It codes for CASSFPTGSGTGPDTQYF.

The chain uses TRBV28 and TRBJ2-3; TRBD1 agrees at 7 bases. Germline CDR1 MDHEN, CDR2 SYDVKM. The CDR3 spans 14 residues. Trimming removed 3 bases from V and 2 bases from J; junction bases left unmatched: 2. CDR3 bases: TGTGCCAGCAGTTTGAGGGGGCCCACAGATACGCAGTATTTT. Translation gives CASSLRGPTDTQYF.

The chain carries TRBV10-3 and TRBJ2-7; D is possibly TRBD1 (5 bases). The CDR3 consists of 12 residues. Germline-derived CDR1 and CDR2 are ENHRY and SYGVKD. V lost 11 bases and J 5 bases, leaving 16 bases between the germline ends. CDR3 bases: TGTGCCGCTCAGGGTACGGCGGACGAGCAGTACTTC. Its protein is CAAQGTADEQYF.

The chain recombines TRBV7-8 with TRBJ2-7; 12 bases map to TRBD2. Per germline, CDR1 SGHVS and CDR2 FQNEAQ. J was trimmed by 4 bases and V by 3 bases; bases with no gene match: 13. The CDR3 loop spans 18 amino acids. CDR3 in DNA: TGTGCCAGCAGCTTTCTCCTGGGACTAGCGGGTAGAAGATACGAGCAGTACTTC. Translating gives CASSFLLGLAGRRYEQYF.

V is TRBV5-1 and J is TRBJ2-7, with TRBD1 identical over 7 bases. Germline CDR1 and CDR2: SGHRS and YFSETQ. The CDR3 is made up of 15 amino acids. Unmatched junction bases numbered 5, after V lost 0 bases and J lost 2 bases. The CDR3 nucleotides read TGCGCCAGCAGCTTGGGAGGACAGGCTCCCTACGAGCAGTACTTC. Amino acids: CASSLGGQAPYEQYF.

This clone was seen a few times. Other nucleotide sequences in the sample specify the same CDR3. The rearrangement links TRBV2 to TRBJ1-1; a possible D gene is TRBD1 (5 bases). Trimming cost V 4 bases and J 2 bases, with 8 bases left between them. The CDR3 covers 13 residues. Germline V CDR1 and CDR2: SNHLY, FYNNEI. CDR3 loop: CASSGDLNTEAFF. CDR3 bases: TGTGCCAGCAGTGGGGACCTAAACACTGAAGCTTTCTTT. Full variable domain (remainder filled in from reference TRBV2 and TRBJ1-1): EPEVTQTPSHQVTQMGQEVILRCVPISNHLYFYWYRQILGQKVEFLVSFYNNEISEKSEIFDDQFSVERPDGSNFTLKIRSTKLEDSAMYFCASSGDLNTEAFFGQGTRLTVV.

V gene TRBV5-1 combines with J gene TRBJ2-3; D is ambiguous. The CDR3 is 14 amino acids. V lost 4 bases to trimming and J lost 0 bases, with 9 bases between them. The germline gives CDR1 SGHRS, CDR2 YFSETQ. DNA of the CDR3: TGCGCCAGCAGCATTGGCAGCAGCACAGATACGCAGTATTTT. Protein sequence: CASSIGSSTDTQYF.

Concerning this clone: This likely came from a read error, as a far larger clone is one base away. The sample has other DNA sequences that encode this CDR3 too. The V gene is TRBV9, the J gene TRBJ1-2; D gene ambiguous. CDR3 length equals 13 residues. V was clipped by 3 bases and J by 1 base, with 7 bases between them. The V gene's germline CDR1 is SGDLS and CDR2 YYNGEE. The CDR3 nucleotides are TGTGCCAGCAGCGAGGAAAATAACTATGGCTACACCTTC. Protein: CASSEENNYGYTF.

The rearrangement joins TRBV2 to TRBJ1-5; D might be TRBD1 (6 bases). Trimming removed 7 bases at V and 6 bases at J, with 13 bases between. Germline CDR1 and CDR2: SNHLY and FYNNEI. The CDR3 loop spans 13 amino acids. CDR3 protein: CASNRQEGQPQHF. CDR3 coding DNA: TGTGCCAGCAATAGACAGGAGGGTCAGCCCCAGCATTTT. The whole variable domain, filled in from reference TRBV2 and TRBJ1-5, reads EPEVTQTPSHQVTQMGQEVILRCVPISNHLYFYWYRQILGQKVEFLVSFYNNEISEKSEIFDDQFSVERPDGSNFTLKIRSTKLEDSAMYFCASNRQEGQPQHFGDGTRLSIL.

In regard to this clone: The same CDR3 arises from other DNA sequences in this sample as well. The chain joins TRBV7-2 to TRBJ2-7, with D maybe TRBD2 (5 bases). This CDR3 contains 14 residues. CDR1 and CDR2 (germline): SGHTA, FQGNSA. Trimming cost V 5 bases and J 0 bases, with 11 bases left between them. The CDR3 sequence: CASSTQRDSYEQYF. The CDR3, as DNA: TGTGCCAGCAGCACACAGAGGGACTCCTACGAGCAGTACTTC.

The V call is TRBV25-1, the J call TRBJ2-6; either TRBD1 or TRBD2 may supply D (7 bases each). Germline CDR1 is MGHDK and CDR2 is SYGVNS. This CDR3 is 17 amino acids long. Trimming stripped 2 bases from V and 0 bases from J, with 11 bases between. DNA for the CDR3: TGTGCCAGCAGTGAAATCAGGGGGGGCTCTGGGGCCAACGTCCTGACTTTC. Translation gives CASSEIRGGSGANVLTF.

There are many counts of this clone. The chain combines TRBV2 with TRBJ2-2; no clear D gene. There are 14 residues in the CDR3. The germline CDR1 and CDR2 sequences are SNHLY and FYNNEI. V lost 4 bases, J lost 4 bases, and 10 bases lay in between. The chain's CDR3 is CASSGYRGTGELFF. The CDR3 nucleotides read TGTGCCAGCAGTGGTTACAGAGGCACCGGGGAGCTGTTTTTT.

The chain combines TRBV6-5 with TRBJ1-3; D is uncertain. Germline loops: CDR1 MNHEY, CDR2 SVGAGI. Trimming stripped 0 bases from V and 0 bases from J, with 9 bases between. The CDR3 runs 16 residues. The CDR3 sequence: CASSYSAGDSGNTIYF. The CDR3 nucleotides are TGTGCCAGCAGTTACTCAGCAGGAGACTCTGGAAACACCATATATTTT.

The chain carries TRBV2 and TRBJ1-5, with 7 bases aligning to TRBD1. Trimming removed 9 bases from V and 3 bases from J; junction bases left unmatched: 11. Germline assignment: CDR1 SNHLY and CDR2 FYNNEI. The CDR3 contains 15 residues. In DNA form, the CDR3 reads TGTGCCAGTCGACAGGGACGGATGGTCAATCAGCCCCAGCATTTT. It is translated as CASRQGRMVNQPQHF.

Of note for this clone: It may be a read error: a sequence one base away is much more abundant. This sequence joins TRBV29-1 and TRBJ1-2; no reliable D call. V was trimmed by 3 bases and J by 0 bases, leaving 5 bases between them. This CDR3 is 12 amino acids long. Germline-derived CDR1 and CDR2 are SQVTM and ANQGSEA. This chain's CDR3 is CSVDLPNYGYTF. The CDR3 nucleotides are TGCAGCGTTGATTTACCTAACTATGGCTACACCTTC.

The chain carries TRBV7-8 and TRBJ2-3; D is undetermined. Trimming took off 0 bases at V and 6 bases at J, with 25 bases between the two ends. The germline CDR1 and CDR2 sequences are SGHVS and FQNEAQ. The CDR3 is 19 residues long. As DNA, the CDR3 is TGTGCCAGCAGCTTAGCCGAAAAACGGGCCTCAACCCGGTCCGATACGCAGTATTTT. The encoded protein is CASSLAEKRASTRSDTQYF. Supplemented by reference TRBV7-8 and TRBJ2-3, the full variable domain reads GAGVSQSPRYKVAKRGQDVALRCDPISGHVSLFWYQQALGQGPEFLTYFQNEAQLDKSGLPSDRFFAERPEGSVSTLKIQRTQQEDSAVYLCASSLAEKRASTRSDTQYFGPGTRLTVL.

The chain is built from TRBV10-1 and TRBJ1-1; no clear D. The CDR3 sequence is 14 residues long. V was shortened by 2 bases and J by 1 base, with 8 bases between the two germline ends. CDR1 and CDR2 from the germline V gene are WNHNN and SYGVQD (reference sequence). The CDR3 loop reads CASSERSKNTEAFF. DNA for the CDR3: TGCGCCAGCAGTGAGAGGTCAAAGAACACTGAAGCTTTCTTT.

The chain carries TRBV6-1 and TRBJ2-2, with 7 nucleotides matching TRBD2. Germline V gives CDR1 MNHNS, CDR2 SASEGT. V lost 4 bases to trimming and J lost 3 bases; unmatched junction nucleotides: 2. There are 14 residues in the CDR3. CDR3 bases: TGTGCCAGCAGTGGTCGGGAGGACACCGGGGAGCTGTTTTTT. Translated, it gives CASSGREDTGELFF.